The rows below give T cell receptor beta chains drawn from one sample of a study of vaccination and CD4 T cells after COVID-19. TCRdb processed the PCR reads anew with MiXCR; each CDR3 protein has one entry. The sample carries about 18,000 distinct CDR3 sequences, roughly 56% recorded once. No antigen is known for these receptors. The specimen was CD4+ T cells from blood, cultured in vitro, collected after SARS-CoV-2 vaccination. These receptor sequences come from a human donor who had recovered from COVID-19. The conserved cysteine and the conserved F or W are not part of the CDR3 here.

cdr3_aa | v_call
SARRTGNYGYT | TRBV20-1
ASSDRWGTSPLH | TRBV6-1
ASSRVGGTDTQY | TRBV6-4
ASRSIVGSNSPLH | TRBV12-3/TRBV12-4
ATSDSQRGNQAQH | TRBV24-1
ASSSGQLLSGELF | TRBV5-1
ATSSASGTGELF | TRBV24-1
ASLDRARYNSPLH | TRBV6-1
ASSLGQGATSEAF | TRBV6-5
ASSSIRSVTGELF | TRBV6-5
ASSLEAGSSYEQY | TRBV11-2
ASSPQAQTSNTEAF | TRBV5-4
ATKTGSHTDTQY | TRBV24-1
ASSLQTSNYGYT | TRBV19
ASSELAGGTDTQY | TRBV12-3/TRBV12-4
ASIGANYGYT | TRBV19
ASSPRTGLGNQPQH | TRBV6-1
AIRFTGTGENYGYT | TRBV10-3
ATSRGRGEKLF | TRBV15
ASSPRRTGGDSNQPQH | TRBV18
SARAWEAYGYT | TRBV20-1
ASSLAGELYEQY | TRBV19
ASRTQSVGRGTEAF | TRBV19
ASSFRGARTDTQY | TRBV7-9
ASSPGLNSYEQY | TRBV5-3
ASSLDVLRPQH | TRBV7-2
ASSLEEIYSTQY | TRBV7-8
ASSQGVGRGAKNIQY | TRBV7-2
SASAGINDGYT | TRBV20-1
ASSLGQQNSPLH | TRBV11-3
ASSLARGDTEAF | TRBV5-1
SVGLGETQY | TRBV20-1
ASSSNLPGLAGGQGETQY | TRBV7-8
ASSVITGPTTDTQY | TRBV2
SARGDRSSYEQY | TRBV20-1
ASTRGGLYGYT | TRBV23-1
ASSLDSKAF | TRBV7-9
ASSGSSYEQY | TRBV11-2
SAPGTGAWGNQPQH | TRBV20-1
ASSLVQKKTQY | TRBV7-8
ASSLQGRYTEAF | TRBV12-3/TRBV12-4
ASSESVSAQPQH | TRBV25-1